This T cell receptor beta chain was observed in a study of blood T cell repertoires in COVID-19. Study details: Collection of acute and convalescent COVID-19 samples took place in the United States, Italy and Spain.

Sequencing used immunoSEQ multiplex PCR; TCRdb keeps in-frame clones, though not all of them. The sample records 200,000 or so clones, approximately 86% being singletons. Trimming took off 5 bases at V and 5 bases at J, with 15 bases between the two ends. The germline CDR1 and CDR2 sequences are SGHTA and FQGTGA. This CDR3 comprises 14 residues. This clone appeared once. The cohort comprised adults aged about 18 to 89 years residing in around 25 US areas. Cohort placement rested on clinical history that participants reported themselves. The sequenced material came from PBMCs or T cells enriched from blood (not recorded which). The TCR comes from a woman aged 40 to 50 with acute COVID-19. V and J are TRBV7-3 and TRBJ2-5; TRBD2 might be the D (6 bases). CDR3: CASSRNGGVETQYF. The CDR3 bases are TGTGCCAGCAGCCGCAACGGAGGGGTGGAGACCCAGTACTTC.